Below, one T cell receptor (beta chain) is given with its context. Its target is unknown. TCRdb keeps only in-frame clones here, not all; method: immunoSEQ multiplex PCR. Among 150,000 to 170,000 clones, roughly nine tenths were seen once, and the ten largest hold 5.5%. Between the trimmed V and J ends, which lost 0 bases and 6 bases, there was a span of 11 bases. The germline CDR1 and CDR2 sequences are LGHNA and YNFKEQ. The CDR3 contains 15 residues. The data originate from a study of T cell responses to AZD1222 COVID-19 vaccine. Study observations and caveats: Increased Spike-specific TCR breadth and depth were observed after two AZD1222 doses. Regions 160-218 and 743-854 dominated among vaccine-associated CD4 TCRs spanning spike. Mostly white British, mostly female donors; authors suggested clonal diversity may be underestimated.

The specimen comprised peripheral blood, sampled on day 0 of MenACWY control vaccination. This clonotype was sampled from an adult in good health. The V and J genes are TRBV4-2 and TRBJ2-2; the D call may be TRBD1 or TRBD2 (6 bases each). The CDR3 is CASSQDGGLSGELFF. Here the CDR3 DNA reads TGTGCCAGCAGCCAAGATGGGGGGCTATCCGGGGAGCTGTTTTTT.